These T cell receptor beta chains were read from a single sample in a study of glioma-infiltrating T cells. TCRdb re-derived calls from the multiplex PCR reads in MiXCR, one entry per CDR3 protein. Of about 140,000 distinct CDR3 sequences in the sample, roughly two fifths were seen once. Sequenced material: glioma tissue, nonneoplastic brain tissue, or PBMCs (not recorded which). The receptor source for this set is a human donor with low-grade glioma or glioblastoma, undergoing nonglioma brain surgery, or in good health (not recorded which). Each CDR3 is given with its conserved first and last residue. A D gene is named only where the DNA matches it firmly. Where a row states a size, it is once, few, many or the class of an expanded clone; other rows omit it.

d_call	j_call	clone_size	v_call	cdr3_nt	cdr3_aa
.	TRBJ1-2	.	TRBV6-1	TGTGCCAGCAGTAACTCAGGGGGCTACACCTTC	CASSNSGGYTF
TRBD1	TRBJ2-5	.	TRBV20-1	TGCAGTGCTATCGGACAGGGGACCCAAGAGACCCAGTACTTC	CSAIGQGTQETQYF
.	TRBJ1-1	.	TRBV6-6	TGTGCCAGCAGTTACGACATGAACACTGAAGCTTTCTTT	CASSYDMNTEAFF
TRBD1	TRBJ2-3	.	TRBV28	TGTGCCAGCAGTACAGGGGGGTTAGCGGAAAGCACAGATACGCAGTATTTT	CASSTGGLAESTDTQYF
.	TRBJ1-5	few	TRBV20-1	TGCAGTGCTCTTCGACAGGAGAATCAGCCCCAGCATTTT	CSALRQENQPQHF
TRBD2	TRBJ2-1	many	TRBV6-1	TGTGCCAGCAGTTGGACCGGGACTAATCCCAATGAGCAGTTCTTC	CASSWTGTNPNEQFF
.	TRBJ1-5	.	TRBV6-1	TGTGCCAGCCGAGAAGGGGCGGGCAATCAGCCCCAGCATTTT	CASREGAGNQPQHF
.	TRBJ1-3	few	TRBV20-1	TGCAGTGCTATAAGCGCCGGTCGGGTTGCTGGAAACACCATATATTTT	CSAISAGRVAGNTIYF
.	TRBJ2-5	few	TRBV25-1	TGTGCCAGCAGTGAATATCGCCCTGAGGAGACCCAGTACTTC	CASSEYRPEETQYF
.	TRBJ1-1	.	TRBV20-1	TGCAGTGCTAGAGTTTGGCCGAACATTGAAGCTTTCTTT	CSARVWPNIEAFF
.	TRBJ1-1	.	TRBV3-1	TGTGCCAGCAGCCGGACAAACACTGAAGCTTTCTTT	CASSRTNTEAFF
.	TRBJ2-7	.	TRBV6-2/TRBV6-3	TGTGCCAGCAGTGAAGCCAAGGGTCAGGGGTATCCCTACGAGCAGTACTTC	CASSEAKGQGYPYEQYF
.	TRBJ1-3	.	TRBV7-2	TGTGCCCGCAGAGGTCCCAGCTCTGGAAACACCATATATTTT	CARRGPSSGNTIYF
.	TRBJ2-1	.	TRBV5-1	TGCGCCAGCAGCCTAGCACCGACAGGAAATGAGCAGTTCTTC	CASSLAPTGNEQFF
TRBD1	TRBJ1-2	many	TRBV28	TGTGCCAGCAGTTTGGGGGACAGGGGATATGGCTACACCTTC	CASSLGDRGYGYTF
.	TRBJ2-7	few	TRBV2	TGTGCCAGCAGCGAAGCGGCAAGCTCCTACGAGCAGTACTTC	CASSEAASSYEQYF
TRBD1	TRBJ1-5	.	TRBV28	TGTGCCAGCAGTCCGGGGACAGGGAATCAGCCCCAGCATTTT	CASSPGTGNQPQHF
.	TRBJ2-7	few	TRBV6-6	TGTGCCAGCAGTTACTCAACAGGTGGGGGAGGCGAGCAGTACTTC	CASSYSTGGGGEQYF
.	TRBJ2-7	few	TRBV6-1	TGTGCCAGCAGTCCGACGGGAACCTACTACGAGCAGTACTTC	CASSPTGTYYEQYF
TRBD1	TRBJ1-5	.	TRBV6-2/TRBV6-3	TGTGCCAGCAGCCAAGCCACCGGGACAGACAAGAGACAGCCCCAGCATTTT	CASSQATGTDKRQPQHF
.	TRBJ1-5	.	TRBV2	TGTGCCAGCAACCGGGACAACAATCAGCCCCAGCATTTT	CASNRDNNQPQHF
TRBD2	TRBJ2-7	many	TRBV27	TGTGCCAGCAGTTTAAGGGCGGGAGGATGGCAGTACTTC	CASSLRAGGWQYF
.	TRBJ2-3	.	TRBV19	TGTGCCAGTAGTCAACAGCGGTTCACAGATACGCAGTATTTT	CASSQQRFTDTQYF
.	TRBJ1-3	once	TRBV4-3	TGCGCCAGCAGCCAAGATTATGTGATCAACACCATATATTTT	CASSQDYVINTIYF
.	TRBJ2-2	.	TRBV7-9	TGTGCCAGCACCCGGACGTCGAACACCGGGGAGCTGTTTTTT	CASTRTSNTGELFF
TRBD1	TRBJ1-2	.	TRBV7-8	TGTGCCAGCAGCTTAAGGGGACAGGGATCCTATGGCTACACCTTC	CASSLRGQGSYGYTF
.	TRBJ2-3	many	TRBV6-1	TGTGCCAGCACCCCCGTGGTTGGGATCACAGATACGCAGTATTTT	CASTPVVGITDTQYF
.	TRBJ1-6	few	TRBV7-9	TGTGCCAGCAGCTCCTCGGGACCCATTAATTCACCCCTCCACTTT	CASSSSGPINSPLHF
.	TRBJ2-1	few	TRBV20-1	TGCAGTGCTCCCCCTAACCACCGGGGCAATGAGCAGTTCTTC	CSAPPNHRGNEQFF
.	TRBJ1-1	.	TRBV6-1	TGTGCCAGCCGGCGGGGGCTCAGCACTGAAGCTTTCTTT	CASRRGLSTEAFF
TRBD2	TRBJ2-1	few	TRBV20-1	TGCAGTGCCTGCCTAGCGGGAGACCCCTCCTACAATGAGCAGTTCTTC	CSACLAGDPSYNEQFF
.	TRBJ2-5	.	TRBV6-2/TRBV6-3	TGTGCCAGCGGTGCCCCTGCCGGGTTACAAGAGACCCAGTACTTC	CASGAPAGLQETQYF
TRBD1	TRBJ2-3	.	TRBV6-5	TGTGCCAGCAGGGACAGGGCGTCGGGACTCAGCACAGATACGCAGTATTTT	CASRDRASGLSTDTQYF
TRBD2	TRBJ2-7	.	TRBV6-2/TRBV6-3	TGTGCCAGCAGTCCGAGTAGCGGGAGCCAGCAGTACTTC	CASSPSSGSQQYF
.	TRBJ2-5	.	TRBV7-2	TGTGCCCGCAGCCGCCAAGGGCAAGAGACCCAGTACTTC	CARSRQGQETQYF
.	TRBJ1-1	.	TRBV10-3	TGTGCCATCAGTGAGTCGAGCCGCCAGAACACTGAAGCTTTCTTT	CAISESSRQNTEAFF
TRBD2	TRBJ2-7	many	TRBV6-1	TGTGCCAGCACCCCTGGACTAGCGGGAGTAGATAACTACGAGCAGTACTTC	CASTPGLAGVDNYEQYF
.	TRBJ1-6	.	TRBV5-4	TGTGCCAGCAGCTTGTCGAGGGCGCGGAATTCACCCCTCCACTTT	CASSLSRARNSPLHF
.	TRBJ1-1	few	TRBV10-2	TGTGCCACCGCTGGGTTGTGGACTGAAGCTTTCTTT	CATAGLWTEAFF
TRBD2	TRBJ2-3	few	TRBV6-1	TGTGCCAGCAGTTATTCCGGGACTACTGGGGATACGCAGTATTTT	CASSYSGTTGDTQYF
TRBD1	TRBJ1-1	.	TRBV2	TGTGCCAGCACCCCAACCCCGGGACAGGGGGCTGTTGCTTTCTTT	CASTPTPGQGAVAFF
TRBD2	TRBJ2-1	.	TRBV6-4	TGTGCCAGCAGTGAACAGAGGGAGGGCAATGAGCAGTTCTTC	CASSEQREGNEQFF
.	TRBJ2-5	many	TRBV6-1	TGTGCCACCTCCACTGGACAGAACCAAGAGACCCAGTACTTC	CATSTGQNQETQYF